The 12 T cell receptor beta chains presented below share a single source sample, sequenced in a study of identical twins. TCRdb reanalysed the 5' RACE reads using MiXCR and keeps one entry per CDR3 protein. There are approximately 210,000 distinct CDR3 sequences in the sample; about 6.7% occur only once, and about 14% lies in the top ten. These data also featured in a second study, about T cells expressing NK-cell markers.

The sequenced sample consisted of CD8+ T cells sorted from blood. These receptors originate from a young woman in good health.

Ten or more counts support this clonotype. The rearrangement links TRBV29-1 to TRBJ1-1, with D tentatively TRBD1 (6 bases). V shed 7 bases and J shed 4 bases, with 19 bases lying between them. In germline, CDR1 is SQVTM, CDR2 ANQGSEA. The CDR3 contains 14 residues. CDR3 region: CSARLGARGTEAFF. In nucleotides, the CDR3 is TGCAGCGCCCGACTGGGGGCCAGGGGCACTGAAGCTTTCTTT.

The chain has TRBV3-1 and TRBJ1-4; D ambiguous. CDR3 length: 17 amino acids. The germline CDR1 and CDR2 sequences are LGHDT and YNNKEL (reference sequence). V dropped 3 bases and J dropped 7 bases, with 21 bases sitting between them. CDR3 residues: CASSHPSPALAPEKLFF. The DNA of the CDR3 is TGTGCCAGCAGCCACCCATCACCCGCTCTCGCGCCTGAAAAACTGTTTTTT.

This clonotype was counted a few times. The chain combines TRBV18 with TRBJ2-7; the match to TRBD1 covers 10 bases. After removal of 8 bases from V and 3 bases from J, the junction contained 10 bases not matched to a gene. CDR1 is KGHSH, CDR2 LQKENI, per germline. This CDR3 has 15 amino acids. CDR3 sequence: CASLGGTGDIYEQYF. DNA for the CDR3: TGTGCCAGCCTAGGAGGGACAGGGGATATCTACGAGCAGTACTTC.

V usage is TRBV6-1 and J usage is TRBJ2-3, with TRBD2 matching 7 bases. Germline loops: CDR1 MNHNS, CDR2 SASEGT. The V gene end was trimmed by 6 bases and the J gene end by 1 base; junction bases not matched to a gene: 7. This CDR3 is 15 amino acids long. This CDR3 reads CASSHRDYRTDTQYF. For the CDR3, the DNA is TGTGCCAGCAGCCACCGGGACTACCGCACAGATACGCAGTATTTT.

This clonotype was observed a handful of times. The V call is TRBV20-1, the J call TRBJ2-7; 8 nucleotides match TRBD1. V lost 3 bases to trimming and J lost 0 bases; unmatched junction nucleotides: 7. The CDR3 spans 15 residues. Germline V CDR1 and CDR2: DFQATT, SNEGSKA (reference sequence). The DNA for the CDR3 is TGCAGTGCTAGTTATCTGGGACAGGTCTCCTACGAGCAGTACTTC. This gives the protein CSASYLGQVSYEQYF.

This clonotype was seen ten or more times. The rearrangement joins TRBV12-3 or TRBV12-4 to TRBJ1-2; D gene ambiguous. V was clipped by 3 bases and J by 5 bases, with 10 bases between them. The CDR3 has 13 residues. The CDR3 DNA follows: TGTGCCAGCAGTTTTGGGCAGTTTTATGGCTACACCTTC. It encodes CASSFGQFYGYTF.

The sample holds many counts of this clonotype. This rearrangement joins TRBV5-1 to TRBJ2-3; 11 bases fit TRBD2. Germline CDR1 and CDR2: SGHRS and YFSETQ. The CDR3 contains 17 residues. With V trimmed by 4 bases and J by 2 bases, 9 bases remained unmatched. The DNA of the CDR3 is TGCGCCAGCAGCGACGAACTAGCGGGAGCCCCCACAGATACGCAGTATTTT. Protein: CASSDELAGAPTDTQYF.

This clonotype has a handful of counts. The V gene is TRBV27, the J gene TRBJ2-7, with 7 bases identical to TRBD2. V trimming: 10 bases; J trimming: 6 bases; junction bases outside the gene matches: 24. From germline, CDR1 is MNHEY and CDR2 SMNVEV (reference sequence). There are 17 residues in the CDR3. CDR3 sequence reads: CATARAPTGGRAREQYF. The CDR3 nucleotides are TGTGCCACCGCTCGAGCCCCCACTGGGGGGAGGGCTCGCGAGCAGTACTTC.

This clonotype came up many times. The J gene is TRBJ1-1, the V gene TRBV12-3 or TRBV12-4, with D possibly TRBD1 on 5 matching bases. Deletions cut 3 bases from V and 7 bases from J, with 6 bases between. The CDR3 is made up of 11 amino acids. CDR3 loop: CASSFGGEAFF. Here the CDR3 DNA reads TGTGCCAGCAGTTTCGGGGGTGAAGCTTTCTTT.

V usage is TRBV12-3 or TRBV12-4 and J usage is TRBJ2-5, with 10 bases matching TRBD2. With V trimmed by 6 bases and J by 4 bases, 8 bases remained unmatched. The CDR3 spans 15 residues. CDR3 in DNA: TGTGCCAGCAGAGGGGCTAGCGGGAGTGGAGAGACCCAGTACTTC. The encoded protein is CASRGASGSGETQYF.

This clonotype was counted only a few times. The chain joins TRBV27 to TRBJ2-5; D may be TRBD2 (6 bases). Trimming took 3 bases from V and 4 from J, leaving 18 bases between them. This CDR3 contains 16 residues. Germline CDR1 MNHEY, CDR2 SMNVEV (reference sequence). CDR3 amino acids: CASSFSPLGGPETQYF. CDR3 in DNA: TGTGCCAGCAGTTTTTCCCCCTTGGGAGGTCCAGAGACCCAGTACTTC.

This clonotype showed up just a few times. The chain employs TRBV12-3 or TRBV12-4 and TRBJ2-1; D is tentatively TRBD1 or TRBD2 (5 bases each). V lost 3 bases, J lost 8 bases, and 14 bases lay in between. This CDR3 contains 14 residues. CDR3 residues: CASSFGTIRDEQFF. CDR3 in DNA: TGTGCCAGCAGTTTTGGGACGATTCGGGATGAGCAGTTCTTC.